This paragraph covers one TCR beta chain sequence. This CDR3 contains 15 residues. Trimming removed 2 bases from V and 5 bases from J; junction bases left unmatched: 4. Germline V gives CDR1 SEHNR, CDR2 FQNEAQ (reference sequence). This specimen comes from a study of blood T cell repertoires in COVID-19. The overall study: The cDNA or gDNA used as material had been derived from T cells, B-cell-depleted T cells, or PBMCs.

In the original processing: Reference gene primer amplification yielded estimated nucleated cell counts. The repertoire was sequenced with immunoSEQ multiplex PCR; TCRdb's copy has only in-frame clones and lacks some. The V and J calls and clone size are taken from that table; D and trimming were inferred from the DNA. Seen here are 450,000 or so clones, about 88% observed once, and the top ten hold approximately 0.9%. Input material: peripheral blood. The rearrangement joins TRBV7-9 to TRBJ2-3, with 10 nucleotides matching TRBD2. The source of this sequence is a young man with COVID-19, enrolled during active disease. The CDR3 here is CASSLLAGERDTQYF. CDR3 bases: TGTGCCAGCAGCTTACTAGCGGGGGAAAGAGATACGCAGTATTTT. The whole variable domain, remainder taken from reference TRBV7-9 and TRBJ2-3, is DTGVSQNPRHKITKRGQNVTFRCDPISEHNRLYWYRQTLGQGPEFLTYFQNEAQLEKSRLLSDRFSAERPKGSFSTLEIQRTEQGDSAMYLCASSLLAGERDTQYFGPGTRLTVL.